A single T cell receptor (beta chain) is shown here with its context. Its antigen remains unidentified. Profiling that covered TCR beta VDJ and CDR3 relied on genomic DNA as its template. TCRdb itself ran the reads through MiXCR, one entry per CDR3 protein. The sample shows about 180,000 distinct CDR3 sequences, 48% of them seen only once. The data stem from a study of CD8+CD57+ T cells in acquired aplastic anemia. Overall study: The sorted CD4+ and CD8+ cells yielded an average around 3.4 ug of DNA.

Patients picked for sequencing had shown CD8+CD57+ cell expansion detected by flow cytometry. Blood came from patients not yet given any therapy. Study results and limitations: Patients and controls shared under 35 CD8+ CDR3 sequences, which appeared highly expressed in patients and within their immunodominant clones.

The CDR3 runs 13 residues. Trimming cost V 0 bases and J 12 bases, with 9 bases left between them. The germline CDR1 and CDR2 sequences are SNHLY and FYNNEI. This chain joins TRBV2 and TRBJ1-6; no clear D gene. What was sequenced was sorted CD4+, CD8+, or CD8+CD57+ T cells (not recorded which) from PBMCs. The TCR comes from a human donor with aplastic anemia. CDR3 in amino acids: CASSEAHGRPLHF. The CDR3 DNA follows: TGTGCCAGCAGTGAAGCGCATGGAAGACCCCTCCACTTT.